This T cell receptor (beta chain) was documented in a study of cytomegalovirus exposure and HLA in healthy donors. Study observations and caveats: Diagnosis of cytomegalovirus status made by the classifier reportedly showed high specificity and sensitivity. Within an earlier analysis, most TCR beta V segments proved productive either about 87% or about 30% of the time.

Comment on this clone: The antigen is unknown.

This CDR3 comprises 15 residues. The germline V gene encodes CDR1 LNHDA and CDR2 SQIVND (reference sequence). The V gene end was trimmed by 5 bases and the J gene end by 7 bases; junction bases not matched to a gene: 11. Primers for the PCR totalled 60 Vbeta and 13 Jbeta. Libraries were prepared by immunoSEQ multiplex PCR; TCRdb keeps only in-frame clonotypes and omits some of them. Of 200,000 to 250,000 clones in the sample, 60% to 80% are singletons; the top ten hold 1.5% to 2%. The sample comprised PBMCs. The TCR sequence derives from a woman aged 25 to 39 in good health and CMV-seronegative. The rearrangement uses TRBV19 and TRBJ1-5; 7 bases agree with TRBD1. This chain's CDR3 is CASSPLRDRGQPQHF. CDR3 DNA: TGTGCCAGTAGTCCTCTCCGGGACAGAGGACAGCCCCAGCATTTT.